The source of this T cell receptor beta chain is a study of shared clonotypes between healthy human individuals. Profiling relied on immunoSEQ multiplex PCR, and the TCRdb table lists in-frame clones only, not all of them. The sample has 450,000 to 600,000 clones, about 80% seen once. This receptor was identified in a woman aged 40 to 50 in good health. Some clones in this sample may be carry-over from other donors' samples. Sequencing used PBMCs.

The CDR3 spells CASSMGAPAYMNTEAFF. CDR3 coding DNA: TGTGCCAGTAGTATGGGAGCACCTGCTTACATGAACACTGAAGCTTTCTTT. The chain links TRBV19 to TRBJ1-1; D remains ambiguous. CDR3 length equals 17 residues. In germline, CDR1 is LNHDA, CDR2 SQIVND (reference sequence). Trimming removed 3 bases at V and 0 bases at J, with 17 bases between.